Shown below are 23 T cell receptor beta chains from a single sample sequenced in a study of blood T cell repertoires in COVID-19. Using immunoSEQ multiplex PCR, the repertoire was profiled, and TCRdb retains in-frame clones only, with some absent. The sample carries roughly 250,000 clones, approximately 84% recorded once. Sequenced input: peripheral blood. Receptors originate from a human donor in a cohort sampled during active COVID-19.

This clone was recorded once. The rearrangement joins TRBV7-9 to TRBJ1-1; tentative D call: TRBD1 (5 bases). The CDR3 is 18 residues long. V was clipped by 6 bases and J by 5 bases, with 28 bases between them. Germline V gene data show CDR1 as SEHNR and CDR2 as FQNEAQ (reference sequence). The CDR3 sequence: CASRKGRASLAAPTEAFF. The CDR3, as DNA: TGTGCCAGCAGGAAGGGCAGGGCTTCGTTAGCCGCCCCGACTGAAGCTTTCTTT.

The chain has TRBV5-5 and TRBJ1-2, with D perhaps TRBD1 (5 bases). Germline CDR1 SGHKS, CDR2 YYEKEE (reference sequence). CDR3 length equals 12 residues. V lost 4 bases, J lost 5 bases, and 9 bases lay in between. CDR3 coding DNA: TGTGCCAGCAGCGGGGCCCAATATGGCTACACCTTC. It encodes CASSGAQYGYTF.

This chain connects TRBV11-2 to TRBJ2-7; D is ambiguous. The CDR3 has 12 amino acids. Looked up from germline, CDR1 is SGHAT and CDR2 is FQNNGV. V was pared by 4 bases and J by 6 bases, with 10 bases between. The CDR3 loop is CASSSLESEQYF. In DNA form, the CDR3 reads TGTGCCAGCAGCTCCCTGGAGTCCGAGCAGTACTTC.

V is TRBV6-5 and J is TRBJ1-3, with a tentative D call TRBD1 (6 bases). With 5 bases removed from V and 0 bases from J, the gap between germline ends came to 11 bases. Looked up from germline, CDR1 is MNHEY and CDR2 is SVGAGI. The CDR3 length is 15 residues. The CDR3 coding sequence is TGTGCCAGCAGTACGGACAGATTCTCTGGAAACACCATATATTTT. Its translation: CASSTDRFSGNTIYF.

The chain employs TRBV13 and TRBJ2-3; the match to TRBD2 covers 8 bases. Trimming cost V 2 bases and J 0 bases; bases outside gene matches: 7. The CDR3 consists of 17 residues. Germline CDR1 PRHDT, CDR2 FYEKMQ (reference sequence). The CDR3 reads CASSLKISGTSTDTQYF. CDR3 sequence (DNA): TGTGCCAGCAGCTTAAAAATTAGCGGGACTAGCACAGATACGCAGTATTTT.

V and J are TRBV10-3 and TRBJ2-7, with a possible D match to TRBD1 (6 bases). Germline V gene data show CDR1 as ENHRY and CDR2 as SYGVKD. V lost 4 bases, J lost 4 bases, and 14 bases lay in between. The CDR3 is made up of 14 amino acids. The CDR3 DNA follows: TGTGCCATCAGTGGACTGCTCAGGGGATACGAGCAGTACTTC. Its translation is CAISGLLRGYEQYF.

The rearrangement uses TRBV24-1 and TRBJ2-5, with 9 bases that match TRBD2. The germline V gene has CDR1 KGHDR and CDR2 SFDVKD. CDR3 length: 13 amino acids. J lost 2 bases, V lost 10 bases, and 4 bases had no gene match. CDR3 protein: CATGSGGQETQYF. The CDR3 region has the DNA TGTGCCACGGGGAGCGGGGGGCAAGAGACCCAGTACTTC.

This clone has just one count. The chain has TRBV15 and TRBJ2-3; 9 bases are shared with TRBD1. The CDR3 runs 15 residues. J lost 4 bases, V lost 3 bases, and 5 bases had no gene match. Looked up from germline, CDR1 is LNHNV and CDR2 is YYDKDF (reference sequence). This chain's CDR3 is CATSRDRGPPDTQYF. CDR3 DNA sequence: TGTGCCACCAGCAGGGACAGGGGCCCTCCAGATACGCAGTATTTT. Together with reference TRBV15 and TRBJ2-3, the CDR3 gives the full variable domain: DAMVIQNPRYQVTQFGKPVTLSCSQTLNHNVMYWYQQKSSQAPKLLFHYYDKDFNNEADTPDNFQSRRPNTSFCFLDIRSPGLGDTAMYLCATSRDRGPPDTQYFGPGTRLTVL.

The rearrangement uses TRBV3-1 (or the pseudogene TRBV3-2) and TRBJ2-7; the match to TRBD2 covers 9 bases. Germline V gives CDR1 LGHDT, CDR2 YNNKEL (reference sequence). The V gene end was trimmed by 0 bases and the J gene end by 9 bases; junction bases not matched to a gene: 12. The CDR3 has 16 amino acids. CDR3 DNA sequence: TGTGCCAGCAGCCAAGACCCAGCGGGAGGCCCGGGTTTGCAGTACTTC. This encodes CASSQDPAGGPGLQYF.

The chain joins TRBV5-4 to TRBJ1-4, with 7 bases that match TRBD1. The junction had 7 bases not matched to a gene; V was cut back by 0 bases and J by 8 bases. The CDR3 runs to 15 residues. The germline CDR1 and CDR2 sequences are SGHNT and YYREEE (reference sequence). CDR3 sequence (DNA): TGTGCCAGCAGCTTGGCCAGGGGGACGGGAGAAAAACTGTTTTTT. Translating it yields CASSLARGTGEKLFF.

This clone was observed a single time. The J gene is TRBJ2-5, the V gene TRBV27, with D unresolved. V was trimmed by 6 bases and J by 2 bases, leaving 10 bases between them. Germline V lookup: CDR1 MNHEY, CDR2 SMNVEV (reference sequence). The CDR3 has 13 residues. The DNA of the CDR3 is TGTGCCAGCAGAACACTAAATCAAGAGACCCAGTACTTC. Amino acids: CASRTLNQETQYF.

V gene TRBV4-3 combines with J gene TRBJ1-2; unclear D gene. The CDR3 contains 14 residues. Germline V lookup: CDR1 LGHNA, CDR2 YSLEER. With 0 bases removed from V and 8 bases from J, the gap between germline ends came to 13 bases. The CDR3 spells CASSQETGVGGYTF. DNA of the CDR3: TGCGCCAGCAGCCAAGAAACCGGGGTCGGCGGCTACACCTTC.

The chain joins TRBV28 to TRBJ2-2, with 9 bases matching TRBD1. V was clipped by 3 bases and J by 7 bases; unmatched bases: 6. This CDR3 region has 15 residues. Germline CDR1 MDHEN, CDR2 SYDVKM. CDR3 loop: CASSFGDRDSGELFF. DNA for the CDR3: TGTGCCAGCAGTTTCGGGGACAGGGATAGCGGGGAGCTGTTTTTT.

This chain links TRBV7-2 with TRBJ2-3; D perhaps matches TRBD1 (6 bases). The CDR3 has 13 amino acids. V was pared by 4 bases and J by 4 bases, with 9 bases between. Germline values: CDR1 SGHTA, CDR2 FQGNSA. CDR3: CASSSTGPDTQYF. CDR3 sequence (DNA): TGTGCCAGCAGCTCGACAGGTCCAGATACGCAGTATTTT.

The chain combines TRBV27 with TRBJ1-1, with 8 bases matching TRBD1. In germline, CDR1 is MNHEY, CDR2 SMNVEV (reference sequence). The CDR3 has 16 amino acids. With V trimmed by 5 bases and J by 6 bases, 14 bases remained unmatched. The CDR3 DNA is TGTGCCAGCAGTCTCGGACAGGGTCGGACTTACGCTGAAGCTTTCTTT. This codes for CASSLGQGRTYAEAFF.

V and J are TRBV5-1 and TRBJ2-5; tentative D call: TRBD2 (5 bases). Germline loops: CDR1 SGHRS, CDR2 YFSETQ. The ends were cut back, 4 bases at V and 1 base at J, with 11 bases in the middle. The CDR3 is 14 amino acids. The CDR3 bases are TGCGCCAGCAGCCGAGGGCCCTCCCAAGAGACCCAGTACTTC. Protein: CASSRGPSQETQYF.

The CDR3 region is CASRGQGVSPLHF. For the CDR3, the DNA is TGTGCCAGCAGAGGTCAGGGGGTTTCACCCCTCCACTTT. The chain couples TRBV5-5 to TRBJ1-6; TRBD1 matches 7 bases. CDR3 length: 13 residues. Germline V CDR1 and CDR2: SGHKS, YYEKEE (reference sequence). Trimming cost V 5 bases and J 9 bases; bases outside gene matches: 5. The full variable domain, with the rest looked up from reference TRBV5-5 and TRBJ1-6, is DAGVTQSPTHLIKTRGQQVTLRCSPISGHKSVSWYQQVLGQGPQFIFQYYEKEERGRGNFPDRFSARQFPNYSSELNVNALLLGDSALYLCASRGQGVSPLHFGNGTRLTVT.

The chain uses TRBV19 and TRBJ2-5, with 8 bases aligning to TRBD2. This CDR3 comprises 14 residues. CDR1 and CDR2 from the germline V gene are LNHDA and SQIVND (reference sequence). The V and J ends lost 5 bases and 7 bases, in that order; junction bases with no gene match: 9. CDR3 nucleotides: TGTGCCAGTAGTCGACAAGCGGGGGTGGGGACCCAGTACTTC. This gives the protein CASSRQAGVGTQYF. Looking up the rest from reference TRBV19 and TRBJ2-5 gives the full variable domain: DGGITQSPKYLFRKEGQNVTLSCEQNLNHDAMYWYRQDPGQGLRLIYYSQIVNDFQKGDIAEGYSVSREKKESFPLTVTSAQKNPTAFYLCASSRQAGVGTQYFGPGTRLLVL.

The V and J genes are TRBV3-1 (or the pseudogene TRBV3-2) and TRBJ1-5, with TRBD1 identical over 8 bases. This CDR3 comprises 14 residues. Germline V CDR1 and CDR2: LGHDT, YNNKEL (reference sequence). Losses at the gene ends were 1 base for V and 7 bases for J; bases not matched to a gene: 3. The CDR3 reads CASSQGQGRQPQHF. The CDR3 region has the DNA TGTGCCAGCAGCCAAGGACAGGGGCGGCAGCCCCAGCATTTT.

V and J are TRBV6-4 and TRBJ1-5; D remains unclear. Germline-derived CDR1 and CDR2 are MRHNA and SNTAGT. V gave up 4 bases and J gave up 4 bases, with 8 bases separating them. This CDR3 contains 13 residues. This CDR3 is CASSAEANQPQHF. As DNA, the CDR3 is TGTGCCAGCAGTGCGGAGGCTAATCAGCCCCAGCATTTT.

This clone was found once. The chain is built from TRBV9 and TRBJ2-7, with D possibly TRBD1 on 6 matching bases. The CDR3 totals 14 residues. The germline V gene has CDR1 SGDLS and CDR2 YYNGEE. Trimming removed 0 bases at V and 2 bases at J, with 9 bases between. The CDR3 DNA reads TGTGCCAGCAGCGTAGACAGGGTGGCCTACGAGCAGTACTTC. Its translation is CASSVDRVAYEQYF.

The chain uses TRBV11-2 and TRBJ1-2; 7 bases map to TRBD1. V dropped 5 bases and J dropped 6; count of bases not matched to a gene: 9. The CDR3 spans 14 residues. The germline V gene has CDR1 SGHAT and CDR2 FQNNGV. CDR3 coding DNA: TGTGCCAGCAGCCGACAGGGATGGGGGGATGGCTACACCTTC. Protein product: CASSRQGWGDGYTF.

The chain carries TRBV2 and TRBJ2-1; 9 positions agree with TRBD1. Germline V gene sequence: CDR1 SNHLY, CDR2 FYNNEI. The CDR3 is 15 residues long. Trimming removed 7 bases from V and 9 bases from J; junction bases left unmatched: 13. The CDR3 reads CASTREGQGRSEQFF. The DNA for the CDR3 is TGTGCCAGCACCCGAGAGGGACAGGGTCGAAGTGAGCAGTTCTTC.